The 9 T cell receptor beta chains listed next were all sequenced from one sample in a study of human CD8 memory T cell subsets. By UMI-labeled 5' RACE, the TCR beta libraries were made. No DNA is given; TCRdb re-called the 5' RACE reads and lists each CDR3 protein once. The sample data list more than 5,500 distinct CDR3 sequences. Sequenced sample: CD8+ stem-like memory T cells (TSCM and TCM) sorted from PBMCs. Subset: stem-like memory CD8 T cells (TSTEM), CCR7+ PD-1- TIGIT-. These receptors all come from a human donor in good health.

The J gene is TRBJ2-7, the V gene TRBV6-1; the TRBD2 assignment by TCRdb is unverifiable without DNA. CDR1 is MNHNS and CDR2 is SASEGT in the germline V gene. The CDR3 covers 14 residues. CDR3 region: CASSEKAGEDEQYF.

The V and J genes are TRBV12-2 and TRBJ2-5; TCRdb selects TRBD1, and the lack of DNA leaves this call unchecked. TRBV12-2 represents a pseudogene. This CDR3 is 15 amino acids long. CDR3 protein: CASRLVNRSKETQYF.

Measured by frequency, this clonotype is medium-sized. The genes are TRBV29-1 and TRBJ2-7. The CDR3 consists of 11 residues. Germline V gene sequence: CDR1 SQVTM, CDR2 ANQGSEA. The CDR3 region is CSAVGPSEQYF.

V is TRBV11-2 and J is TRBJ2-1. Germline V CDR1 and CDR2: SGHAT, FQNNGV. The CDR3 runs 11 residues. CDR3 sequence reads: CASMGANEQFF.

The V call is TRBV15, the J call TRBJ1-2; TCRdb outputs TRBD1, but without DNA this stays unchecked. The germline CDR1 and CDR2 sequences are LNHNV and YYDKDF (reference sequence). The CDR3 runs to 13 residues. The CDR3 spells CATSRGTGYGYTF. Full variable domain (remainder filled in from reference TRBV15 and TRBJ1-2): DAMVIQNPRYQVTQFGKPVTLSCSQTLNHNVMYWYQQKSSQAPKLLFHYYDKDFNNEADTPDNFQSRRPNTSFCFLDIRSPGLGDTAMYLCATSRGTGYGYTFGSGTRLTVV.

The rearrangement links TRBV7-9 to TRBJ2-7. This CDR3 is 14 amino acids long. Looked up from germline, CDR1 is SEHNR and CDR2 is FQNEAQ (reference sequence). This CDR3 reads CASSLDGSSYEQYF.

The V and J genes are TRBV29-1 and TRBJ2-7; absent DNA, TCRdb's TRBD1 call cannot be checked. The length of the CDR3 is 12 residues. Per the germline V gene, CDR1 is SQVTM and CDR2 is ANQGSEA. The CDR3: CSVQGTPYEQYF.

The CDR3 region is CASSLAPGGRFNEQFF. V gene TRBV7-8 combines with J gene TRBJ2-1; absent DNA, TCRdb's TRBD2 call cannot be checked. CDR1 and CDR2 from the germline V gene are SGHVS and FQNEAQ. The CDR3 is 16 residues long.

The chain employs TRBV28 and TRBJ2-7; TCRdb indicates TRBD2, and absent DNA this call remains unverified. The CDR3 loop spans 19 amino acids. Germline-derived CDR1 and CDR2 are MDHEN and SYDVKM. The CDR3 spells CASSPQVLNRGRALYEQYF.